The 31 T cell receptor beta chains listed next were all sequenced from one sample in a study of cytomegalovirus exposure and HLA in healthy donors. This PCR relied on a set of 60 Vbeta primers and 13 Jbeta primers. Assay: immunoSEQ multiplex PCR; the TCRdb copy retains only in-frame clones and omits some. The sample gives about 100,000 clones, 70% to 80% of which show up once; 3.1% is in the top ten. The sample comprised PBMCs. These receptors were collected from a woman between 40 and 50 years old in good health and CMV-seronegative.

The rearrangement links TRBV28 to TRBJ2-1; 8 nucleotides align to TRBD1. Trimming removed 5 bases from V and 4 bases from J; junction bases left unmatched: 7. This CDR3 comprises 15 residues. Germline-derived CDR1 and CDR2 are MDHEN and SYDVKM. Here the CDR3 DNA reads TGTGCCAGCAGTGCAGGGGGCTATCATTACAATGAGCAGTTCTTC. This sequence encodes CASSAGGYHYNEQFF.

The J gene is TRBJ1-4, the V gene TRBV28; D might be TRBD1 (5 bases). With 5 bases removed from V and 5 bases from J, the gap between germline ends came to 15 bases. The CDR3 totals 15 residues. CDR1 and CDR2 from the germline V gene are MDHEN and SYDVKM. The chain's CDR3 is CASSERHGGNEKLFF. In nucleotides, the CDR3 is TGTGCCAGCAGTGAACGACACGGGGGGAATGAAAAACTGTTTTTT.

This chain joins TRBV28 and TRBJ2-7, with 10 bases matching TRBD2. The CDR3 length is 16 residues. With 2 bases clipped from V and 6 bases from J, the junction kept 10 bases outside the gene matches. Germline CDR1 reads MDHEN; CDR2 reads SYDVKM. In nucleotides, the CDR3 is TGTGCCAGCAGTTTACTCACCTCTAGCGGGAGAGGCGAGCAGTACTTC. Its protein product is CASSLLTSSGRGEQYF.

In its sample, this clone was seen once. This chain joins TRBV4-1 and TRBJ1-4, with a possible D match to TRBD1 (6 bases). Germline loops: CDR1 MGHRA, CDR2 YSYEKL. This CDR3 is 19 amino acids long. V was clipped by 3 bases and J by 0 bases, with 20 bases between them. The CDR3 DNA reads TGCGCCAGCAGCCAGGGGGCCCGATGGCGTACCGCAACTAATGAAAAACTGTTTTTT. Translation: CASSQGARWRTATNEKLFF.

J is TRBJ2-7 and V is TRBV28; 10 positions match TRBD2. The ends lost 2 bases at V and 2 bases at J; junction bases unmatched: 3. The germline V gene encodes CDR1 MDHEN and CDR2 SYDVKM. The CDR3 is 15 residues long. Here the CDR3 reads CASSLRLAGPYEQYF. The CDR3 DNA is TGTGCCAGCAGTTTAAGACTAGCGGGCCCCTACGAGCAGTACTTC.

The J gene is TRBJ1-2, the V gene TRBV7-2; possible D gene TRBD1, 5 bases. V lost 1 base and J lost 4, with 10 bases in between. This CDR3 spans 14 amino acids. CDR1 and CDR2 (germline): SGHTA, FQGNSA. The CDR3 region has the DNA TGTGCCAGCAGCTTAGGGCAGGGCCCCTATGGCTACACCTTC. Translating gives CASSLGQGPYGYTF.

The chain uses TRBV18 and TRBJ2-5; 8 bases match TRBD1. The CDR3 is made up of 14 amino acids. J gave up 5 bases and V 6 bases, and 8 bases lay outside the gene matches. Germline CDR1 is KGHSH and CDR2 is LQKENI. This CDR3 reads CASSDRVFRETQYF. In nucleotides, the CDR3 is TGTGCCAGCTCGGACAGGGTCTTTAGGGAGACCCAGTACTTC.

This clone was counted a few times. The chain uses TRBV10-3 and TRBJ1-3, with 9 bases lining up with TRBD1. The germline V gene has CDR1 ENHRY and CDR2 SYGVKD. J lost 2 bases, V lost 0 bases, and 5 bases had no gene match. The CDR3 spans 17 residues. CDR3 sequence reads: CAISESTRQGAGNTIYF. In DNA, the CDR3 is TGTGCCATCAGTGAGTCCACACGACAGGGGGCTGGAAACACCATATATTTT.

The CDR3 is CASSILAGGDTQYF. CDR3 in DNA: TGTGCCAGCAGTATCTTAGCGGGAGGGGATACGCAGTATTTT. This sequence joins TRBV6-1 and TRBJ2-3, with 11 bases matching TRBD2. Germline CDR1 is MNHNS and CDR2 is SASEGT. J was trimmed by 6 bases and V by 5 bases; bases with no gene match: 4. The CDR3 runs 14 residues.

This clone was recorded a few times. The gene calls are TRBV7-2 and TRBJ2-7, with 8 bases lining up with TRBD2. Germline trimming cut 2 bases from V and 7 bases from J; bases unmatched to any gene: 7. Germline CDR1 reads SGHTA; CDR2 reads FQGNSA. There are 14 residues in the CDR3. In DNA, the CDR3 is TGTGCCAGCAGCTTACAGCGGGAGTCGGGAGAGCAGTACTTC. This codes for CASSLQRESGEQYF. Using reference TRBV7-2 and TRBJ2-7 for the parts outside the CDR3, the full variable domain is GAGVSQSPSNKVTEKGKDVELRCDPISGHTALYWYRQSLGQGLEFLIYFQGNSAPDKSGLPSDRFSAERTGGSVSTLTIQRTQQEDSAVYLCASSLQRESGEQYFGPGTRLTVT.

V gene TRBV28 combines with J gene TRBJ2-7; 9 nucleotides agree with TRBD1. There are 13 residues in the CDR3. Germline assignment: CDR1 MDHEN and CDR2 SYDVKM. V shed 5 bases and J 4 bases; nucleotides not matched to a gene: 3. Here the CDR3 DNA reads TGTGCCAGCAGTCCTGACAGGGGGTACGAGCAGTACTTC. Translated: CASSPDRGYEQYF.

The genes are TRBV21-1 and TRBJ1-1; the table's TRBD1 call for D was not verified on the DNA. TRBV21-1 counts as a pseudogene. This CDR3 contains 16 residues. CDR3 sequence: CASSKENRTGVTEAFF. As DNA, the CDR3 is TGTGCCAGCAGCAAAGAAAACCGGACAGGGGTGACTGAAGCTTTCTTT.

This chain links TRBV19 with TRBJ1-5, with 7 bases fitting TRBD1. Germline trimming cut 4 bases from V and 6 bases from J; bases unmatched to any gene: 3. The length of the CDR3 is 13 residues. Per germline, CDR1 LNHDA and CDR2 SQIVND (reference sequence). The CDR3 DNA sequence: TGTGCCAGTAGTACATACAGGGGTCAGCCCCAGCATTTT. It codes for CASSTYRGQPQHF. The full variable domain, its missing parts supplied by reference TRBV19 and TRBJ1-5, is DGGITQSPKYLFRKEGQNVTLSCEQNLNHDAMYWYRQDPGQGLRLIYYSQIVNDFQKGDIAEGYSVSREKKESFPLTVTSAQKNPTAFYLCASSTYRGQPQHFGDGTRLSIL.

This clone was found a few times. The J gene is TRBJ1-1, the V gene TRBV19; tentative D call: TRBD1 (5 bases). CDR1 is LNHDA and CDR2 is SQIVND in the germline V gene (reference sequence). There are 14 residues in the CDR3. V dropped 6 bases and J dropped 0 bases, with 11 bases sitting between them. The CDR3 sequence is CASRDPGVNTEAFF. CDR3 nucleotides: TGTGCCAGTAGAGACCCGGGGGTGAACACTGAAGCTTTCTTT. Full variable domain (remainder filled in from reference TRBV19 and TRBJ1-1): DGGITQSPKYLFRKEGQNVTLSCEQNLNHDAMYWYRQDPGQGLRLIYYSQIVNDFQKGDIAEGYSVSREKKESFPLTVTSAQKNPTAFYLCASRDPGVNTEAFFGQGTRLTVV.

CDR3 residues: CASSLEGATNTGELFF. The DNA for the CDR3 is TGCGCCAGCAGCTTGGAAGGGGCTACGAACACCGGGGAGCTGTTTTTT. The chain employs TRBV5-1 and TRBJ2-2; D is possibly TRBD1 (5 bases). Germline V lookup: CDR1 SGHRS, CDR2 YFSETQ. Trimming left V 0 bases short and J 0 bases short, with 9 bases between. This CDR3 region has 16 residues. Full variable domain (outside the CDR3, taken from reference TRBV5-1 and TRBJ2-2): KAGVTQTPRYLIKTRGQQVTLSCSPISGHRSVSWYQQTPGQGLQFLFEYFSETQRNKGNFPGRFSGRQFSNSRSEMNVSTLELGDSALYLCASSLEGATNTGELFFGEGSRLTVL.

The V gene is TRBV7-8, the J gene TRBJ2-5, with TRBD2 identical over 7 bases. Losses at the gene ends were 1 base for V and 2 bases for J; bases not matched to a gene: 1. The CDR3 is 14 amino acids. From germline, CDR1 is SGHVS and CDR2 FQNEAQ. The CDR3 region has the DNA TGTGCCAGCAGCTTAGTACTAGCGCAAGAGACCCAGTACTTC. Translated: CASSLVLAQETQYF. The variable domain in full, completed from reference TRBV7-8 and TRBJ2-5, reads GAGVSQSPRYKVAKRGQDVALRCDPISGHVSLFWYQQALGQGPEFLTYFQNEAQLDKSGLPSDRFFAERPEGSVSTLKIQRTQQEDSAVYLCASSLVLAQETQYFGPGTRLLVL.

CDR3 bases: TGTGCCAGCAGTCGGACTAGCGGGAGATTCGAGACCCAGTACTTC. Protein: CASSRTSGRFETQYF. The V gene is TRBV27, the J gene TRBJ2-5, with 13 bases identical to TRBD2. This CDR3 has 15 residues. V lost 5 bases, J lost 5 bases, and 5 bases stayed unmatched. Germline V CDR1 and CDR2: MNHEY, SMNVEV (reference sequence).

The chain joins TRBV7-8 to TRBJ1-4; D is perhaps TRBD1 (5 bases). Germline CDR1 reads SGHVS; CDR2 reads FQNEAQ. The CDR3 runs to 15 residues. The germline V and J ends were trimmed by 5 bases and 4 bases, with 14 bases remaining between them. The CDR3 region has the DNA TGTGCCAGCAGCCCCTATGGGGGAGGTAATGAAAAACTGTTTTTT. Protein product: CASSPYGGGNEKLFF.

This rearrangement joins TRBV7-2 to TRBJ2-3, with TRBD2 matching over 15 bases. Germline CDR1 SGHTA, CDR2 FQGNSA. The V gene end was trimmed by 1 base and the J gene end by 1 base; junction bases not matched to a gene: 6. The CDR3 totals 19 residues. CDR3 sequence reads: CASSLVSGTSGGRTDTQYF. The CDR3 DNA reads TGTGCCAGCAGCTTAGTATCTGGGACTAGCGGGGGGCGCACAGATACGCAGTATTTT.

J is TRBJ2-5 and V is TRBV7-2; 8 bases fit TRBD2. The germline V gene encodes CDR1 SGHTA and CDR2 FQGNSA. The CDR3 is 14 residues long. The V and J ends lost 5 bases and 2 bases, in that order; junction bases with no gene match: 4. The CDR3 nucleotides are TGTGCCAGCAGCCCCGGGACTAGTCAAGAGACCCAGTACTTC. This gives the protein CASSPGTSQETQYF.

V gene TRBV7-2 combines with J gene TRBJ1-1; D gene unclear. The CDR3 is 13 amino acids. V lost 1 base, J lost 2 bases, and 5 bases lay in between. Germline assignment: CDR1 SGHTA and CDR2 FQGNSA. For the CDR3, the DNA is TGTGCCAGCAGCTTAGTACACAACACTGAAGCTTTCTTT. Translated, it gives CASSLVHNTEAFF.

The chain employs TRBV7-2 and TRBJ2-5; D possibly corresponds to TRBD2 (6 bases). Germline CDR1 is SGHTA and CDR2 is FQGNSA. CDR3 length: 14 amino acids. V shed 10 bases and J shed 0 bases, with 15 bases lying between them. The chain's CDR3 is CATSLGLHQETQYF. The CDR3 DNA reads TGTGCCACCTCACTGGGACTCCACCAAGAGACCCAGTACTTC.

This clone was counted a few times. The chain uses TRBV28 and TRBJ2-5; D perhaps matches TRBD1 (7 bases). The J call is uncertain, as TRBJ2-7 better fits the DNA end. The CDR3 loop spans 16 amino acids. The germline V gene encodes CDR1 MDHEN and CDR2 SYDVKM. DNA of the CDR3: TGTGCCAGCAGTTCCCCTTGGAGGGACAGCGCCTACGAGCAGTACTTC. This gives the protein CASSSPWRDSAYEQYF.

This chain connects TRBV7-2 to TRBJ2-2, with 7 bases matching TRBD1. This CDR3 contains 14 residues. In germline, CDR1 is SGHTA, CDR2 FQGNSA. J lost 4 bases, V lost 5 bases, and 4 bases had no gene match. CDR3 region: CASSRTGVTGELFF. The CDR3 DNA is TGTGCCAGCAGCCGAACAGGGGTCACCGGGGAGCTGTTTTTT.

The gene calls are TRBV7-9 and TRBJ2-1, with 10 bases that match TRBD2. CDR3 length equals 15 residues. In germline, CDR1 is SEHNR, CDR2 FQNEAQ (reference sequence). The V and J ends lost 1 base and 9 bases, in that order; junction bases with no gene match: 6. The CDR3 bases are TGTGCCAGCAGCTTAGAAGCGGGAGGGCCCGGTGAGCAGTTCTTC. As protein: CASSLEAGGPGEQFF. Together with reference TRBV7-9 and TRBJ2-1, the CDR3 gives the full variable domain: DTGVSQNPRHKITKRGQNVTFRCDPISEHNRLYWYRQTLGQGPEFLTYFQNEAQLEKSRLLSDRFSAERPKGSFSTLEIQRTEQGDSAMYLCASSLEAGGPGEQFFGPGTRLTVL.

The chain recombines TRBV4-3 with TRBJ2-7, with TRBD2 as a possible D gene (6 bases). The V gene's germline CDR1 is LGHNA and CDR2 YSLEER. Trimming pared 5 bases from V and 0 bases from J, leaving 11 bases between. The CDR3 consists of 14 residues. For the CDR3, the DNA is TGCGCCAGCAGCGAGTTGACTAGCTCCTACGAGCAGTACTTC. Protein product: CASSELTSSYEQYF.

The rearrangement uses TRBV28 and TRBJ2-5; 8 bases agree with TRBD1. The end of the DNA is better explained by TRBJ2-7, so the J call may be wrong. The germline V gene encodes CDR1 MDHEN and CDR2 SYDVKM. The CDR3 spans 15 residues. Here the CDR3 reads CASSSGQGRAYEQYF. CDR3 in DNA: TGTGCCAGCAGTTCCGGACAGGGTCGGGCCTACGAGCAGTACTTC.

The V gene is TRBV10-1, the J gene TRBJ2-3; 10 nucleotides align to TRBD1. This CDR3 comprises 13 residues. V was pared by 6 bases and J by 6 bases, with 3 bases of the junction left unmatched. In germline, CDR1 is WNHNN, CDR2 SYGVQD (reference sequence). The CDR3 sequence is CASSGQGVDTQYF. CDR3 sequence (DNA): TGCGCCAGCAGCGGACAGGGGGTTGATACGCAGTATTTT.

The rearrangement joins TRBV4-3 to TRBJ2-3; the D gene is possibly TRBD1 (6 bases). This CDR3 region has 14 residues. Germline V lookup: CDR1 LGHNA, CDR2 YSLEER. Trimming cost V 0 bases and J 9 bases, with 13 bases left between them. CDR3 bases: TGCGCCAGCAGCCAAGATGGACAGAGGTTGACGCAGTATTTT. Translated: CASSQDGQRLTQYF.

Only one count was recorded for this clone. This chain joins TRBV7-9 and TRBJ1-1; 8 positions match TRBD1. Trimming took 5 bases from V and 1 from J; bases not matched to a gene: 6. The CDR3 has 15 amino acids. Germline CDR1 SEHNR, CDR2 FQNEAQ (reference sequence). CDR3 in amino acids: CASSLRDRQNTEAFF. Written as DNA, the CDR3 is TGTGCCAGCAGCCTACGGGACAGGCAGAACACTGAAGCTTTCTTT.

The CDR3 spells CASSYASGLEQFF. The CDR3 nucleotides are TGTGCCAGCAGTTACGCTAGCGGGCTAGAGCAGTTCTTC. This chain uses TRBV6-5 with TRBJ2-1, with TRBD2 matching 8 bases. Germline CDR1 MNHEY, CDR2 SVGAGI. The CDR3 extends over 13 amino acids. After removal of 2 bases from V and 10 bases from J, the junction contained 4 bases not matched to a gene.